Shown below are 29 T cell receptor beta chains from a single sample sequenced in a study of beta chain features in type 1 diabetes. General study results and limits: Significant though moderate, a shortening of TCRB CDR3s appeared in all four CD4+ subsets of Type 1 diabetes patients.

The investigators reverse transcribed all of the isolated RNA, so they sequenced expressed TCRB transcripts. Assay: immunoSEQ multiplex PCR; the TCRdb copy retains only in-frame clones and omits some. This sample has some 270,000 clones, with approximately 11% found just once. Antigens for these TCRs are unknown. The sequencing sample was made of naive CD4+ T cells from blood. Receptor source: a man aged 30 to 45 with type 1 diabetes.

The CDR3 sequence: CASSERQGQTLEQFF. In DNA form, the CDR3 reads TGTGCCAGCAGCGAGAGGCAGGGGCAGACTCTAGAGCAGTTCTTC. V gene TRBV9 combines with J gene TRBJ2-1, with TRBD1 as a possible D gene (6 bases). The germline V and J ends were trimmed by 3 bases and 10 bases, with 20 bases remaining between them. Germline V CDR1 and CDR2: SGDLS, YYNGEE. This CDR3 contains 15 residues.

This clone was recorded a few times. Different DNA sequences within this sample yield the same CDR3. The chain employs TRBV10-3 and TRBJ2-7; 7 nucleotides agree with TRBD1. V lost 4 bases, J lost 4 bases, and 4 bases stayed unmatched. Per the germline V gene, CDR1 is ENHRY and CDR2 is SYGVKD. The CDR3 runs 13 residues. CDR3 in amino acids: CAISGQGAYEQYF. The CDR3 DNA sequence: TGTGCCATCAGTGGACAGGGAGCATACGAGCAGTACTTC.

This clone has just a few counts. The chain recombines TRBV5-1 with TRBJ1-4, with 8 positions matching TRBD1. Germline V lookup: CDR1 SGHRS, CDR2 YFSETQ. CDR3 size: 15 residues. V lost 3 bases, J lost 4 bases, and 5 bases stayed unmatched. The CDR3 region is CASSSKTGDNEKLFF. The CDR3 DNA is TGCGCCAGCAGCTCGAAGACAGGGGATAATGAAAAACTGTTTTTT. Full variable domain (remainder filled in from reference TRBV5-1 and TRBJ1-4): KAGVTQTPRYLIKTRGQQVTLSCSPISGHRSVSWYQQTPGQGLQFLFEYFSETQRNKGNFPGRFSGRQFSNSRSEMNVSTLELGDSALYLCASSSKTGDNEKLFFGSGTQLSVL.

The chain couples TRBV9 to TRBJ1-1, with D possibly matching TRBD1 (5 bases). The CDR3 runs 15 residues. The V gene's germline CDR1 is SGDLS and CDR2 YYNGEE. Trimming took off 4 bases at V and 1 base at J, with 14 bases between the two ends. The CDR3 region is CASSPRPGKNTEAFF. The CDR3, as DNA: TGTGCCAGCAGCCCGCGGCCAGGGAAGAACACTGAAGCTTTCTTT. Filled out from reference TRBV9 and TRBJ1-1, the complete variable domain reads DSGVTQTPKHLITATGQRVTLRCSPRSGDLSVYWYQQSLDQGLQFLIQYYNGEERAKGNILERFSAQQFPDLHSELNLSSLELGDSALYFCASSPRPGKNTEAFFGQGTRLTVV.

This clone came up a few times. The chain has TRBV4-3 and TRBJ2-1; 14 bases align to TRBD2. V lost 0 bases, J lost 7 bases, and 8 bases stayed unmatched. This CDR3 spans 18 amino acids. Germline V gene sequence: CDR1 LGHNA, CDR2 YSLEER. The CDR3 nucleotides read TGCGCCAGCAGCCAAGATTTCCAGACTAGCGGGGGGGGGAATGAGCAGTTCTTC. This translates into CASSQDFQTSGGGNEQFF.

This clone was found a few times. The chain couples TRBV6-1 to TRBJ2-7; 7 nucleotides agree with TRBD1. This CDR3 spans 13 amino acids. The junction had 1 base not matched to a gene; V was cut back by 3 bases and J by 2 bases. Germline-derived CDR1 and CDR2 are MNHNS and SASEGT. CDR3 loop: CASSERGPYEQYF. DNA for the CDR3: TGTGCCAGCAGTGAGAGGGGGCCCTACGAGCAGTACTTC.

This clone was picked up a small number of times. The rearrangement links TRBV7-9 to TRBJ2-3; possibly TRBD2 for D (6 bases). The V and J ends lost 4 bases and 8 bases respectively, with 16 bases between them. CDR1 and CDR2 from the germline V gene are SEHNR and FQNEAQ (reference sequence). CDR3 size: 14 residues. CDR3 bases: TGTGCCAGCAGCTCTTCCCGCCGACTAGTTACGCAGTATTTT. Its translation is CASSSSRRLVTQYF.

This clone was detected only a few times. The CDR3 loop is CASSPDREGNQPQHF. The CDR3 bases are TGTGCCAGCAGCCCCGACAGGGAAGGCAATCAGCCCCAGCATTTT. V is TRBV2 and J is TRBJ1-5; the match to TRBD1 covers 7 bases. Germline CDR1 is SNHLY and CDR2 is FYNNEI. This CDR3 has 15 amino acids. Germline trimming cut 6 bases from V and 2 bases from J; bases unmatched to any gene: 7.

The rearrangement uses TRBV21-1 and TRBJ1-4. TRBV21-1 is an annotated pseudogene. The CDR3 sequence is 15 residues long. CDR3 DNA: TGTGCCAGCAGCAAAGAGGGGGGGAGAAATGAAAAACTGTTTTTT. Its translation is CASSKEGGRNEKLFF.

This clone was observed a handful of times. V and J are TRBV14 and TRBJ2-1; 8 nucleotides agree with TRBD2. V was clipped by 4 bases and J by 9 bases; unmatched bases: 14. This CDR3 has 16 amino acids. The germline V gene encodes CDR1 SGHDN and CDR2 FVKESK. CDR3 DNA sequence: TGTGCCAGCAGCCCCCTTGGGCTAGCGGGTCGTGGTGAGCAGTTCTTC. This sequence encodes CASSPLGLAGRGEQFF.

The CDR3 sequence is CASSPFHPGSYEQYF. The CDR3 nucleotides are TGCGCCAGCAGCCCTTTTCACCCGGGCTCCTACGAGCAGTACTTC. The genes are TRBV4-1 and TRBJ2-7; D is uncertain. Trimming took 4 bases from V and 0 from J, leaving 13 bases between them. This CDR3 has 15 amino acids. The germline gives CDR1 MGHRA, CDR2 YSYEKL.

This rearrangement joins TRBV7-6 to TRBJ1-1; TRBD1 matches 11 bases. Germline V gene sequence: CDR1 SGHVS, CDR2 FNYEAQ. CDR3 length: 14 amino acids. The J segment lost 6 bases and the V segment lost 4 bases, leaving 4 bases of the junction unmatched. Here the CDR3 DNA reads TGTGCCAGCAGCTACGGACAGGGGGCTTCTGAAGCTTTCTTT. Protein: CASSYGQGASEAFF. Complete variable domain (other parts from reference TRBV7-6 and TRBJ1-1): GAGVSQSPRYKVTKRGQDVALRCDPISGHVSLYWYRQALGQGPEFLTYFNYEAQQDKSGLPNDRFSAERPEGSISTLTIQRTEQRDSAMYRCASSYGQGASEAFFGQGTRLTVV.

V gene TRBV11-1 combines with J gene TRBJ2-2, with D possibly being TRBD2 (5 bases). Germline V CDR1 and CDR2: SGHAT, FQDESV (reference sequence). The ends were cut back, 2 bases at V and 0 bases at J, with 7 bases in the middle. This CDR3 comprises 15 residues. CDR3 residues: CASSLLAPNTGELFF. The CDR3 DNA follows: TGTGCCAGCAGCTTACTAGCTCCGAACACCGGGGAGCTGTTTTTT. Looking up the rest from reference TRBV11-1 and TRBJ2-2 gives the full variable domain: EAEVAQSPRYKITEKSQAVAFWCDPISGHATLYWYRQILGQGPELLVQFQDESVVDDSQLPKDRFSAERLKGVDSTLKIQPAELGDSAMYLCASSLLAPNTGELFFGEGSRLTVL.

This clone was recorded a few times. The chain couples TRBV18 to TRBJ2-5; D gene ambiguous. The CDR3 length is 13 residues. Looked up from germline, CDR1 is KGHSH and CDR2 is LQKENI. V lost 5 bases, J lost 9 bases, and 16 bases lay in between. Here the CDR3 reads CASSTFRPEPQYF. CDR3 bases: TGTGCCAGCTCAACGTTTCGTCCCGAGCCCCAGTACTTC.

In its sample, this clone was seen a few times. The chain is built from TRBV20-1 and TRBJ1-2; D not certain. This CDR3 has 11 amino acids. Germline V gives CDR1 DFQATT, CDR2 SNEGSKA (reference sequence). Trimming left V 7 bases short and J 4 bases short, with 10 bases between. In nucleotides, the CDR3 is TGCAGTGTGGGAGTGAGCTATGGCTACACCTTC. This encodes CSVGVSYGYTF.

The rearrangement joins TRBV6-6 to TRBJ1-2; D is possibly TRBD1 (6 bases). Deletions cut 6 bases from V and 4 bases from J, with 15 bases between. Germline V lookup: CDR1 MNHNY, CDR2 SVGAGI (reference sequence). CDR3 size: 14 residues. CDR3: CASSYQGLSYGYTF. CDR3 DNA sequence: TGTGCCAGCAGCTACCAGGGGCTTAGCTATGGCTACACCTTC.

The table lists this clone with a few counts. The CDR3 DNA sequence: TGTGCCAGCAGCATCCGACAGGGCCCCAACACCGGGGAGCTGTTTTTT. Translating gives CASSIRQGPNTGELFF. The chain carries TRBV4-2 and TRBJ2-2; 7 bases fit TRBD1. The V segment lost 5 bases and the J segment 2 bases; nucleotides outside the gene matches: 8. Germline CDR1 LGHNA, CDR2 YNFKEQ. The CDR3 is 16 amino acids.

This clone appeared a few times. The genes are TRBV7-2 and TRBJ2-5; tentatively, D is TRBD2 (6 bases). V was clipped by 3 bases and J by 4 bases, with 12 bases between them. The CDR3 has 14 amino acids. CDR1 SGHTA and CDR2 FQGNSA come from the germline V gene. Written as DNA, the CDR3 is TGTGCCAGCAGCTTCAGTTACGGGGGAGAGACCCAGTACTTC. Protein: CASSFSYGGETQYF.

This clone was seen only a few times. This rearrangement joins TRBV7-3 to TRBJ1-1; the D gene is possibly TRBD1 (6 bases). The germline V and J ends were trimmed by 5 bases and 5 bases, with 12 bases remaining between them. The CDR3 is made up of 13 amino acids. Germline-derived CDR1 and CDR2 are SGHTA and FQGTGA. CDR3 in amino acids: CASSKGEMTEAFF. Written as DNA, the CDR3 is TGTGCCAGCAGCAAGGGGGAGATGACTGAAGCTTTCTTT. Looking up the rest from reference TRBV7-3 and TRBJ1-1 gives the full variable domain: GAGVSQTPSNKVTEKGKYVELRCDPISGHTALYWYRQSLGQGPEFLIYFQGTGAADDSGLPNDRFFAVRPEGSVSTLKIQRTERGDSAVYLCASSKGEMTEAFFGQGTRLTVV.

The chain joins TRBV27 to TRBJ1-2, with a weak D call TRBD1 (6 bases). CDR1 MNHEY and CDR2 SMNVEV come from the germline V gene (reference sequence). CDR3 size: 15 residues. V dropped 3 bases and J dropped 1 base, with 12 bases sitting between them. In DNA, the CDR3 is TGTGCCAGCAGTTTTGACAGGAGCGTTAACTATGGCTACACCTTC. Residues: CASSFDRSVNYGYTF.

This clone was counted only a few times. CDR3 sequence: CASSQDSLNYGYTF. The CDR3 coding sequence is TGTGCCAGCAGCCAAGACTCCCTTAACTATGGCTACACCTTC. This rearrangement joins TRBV14 to TRBJ1-2; D call uncertain. In germline, CDR1 is SGHDN, CDR2 FVKESK. The CDR3 length is 14 residues. Trimming shortened V by 0 bases and J by 1 base, and 6 bases separated the two germline ends.

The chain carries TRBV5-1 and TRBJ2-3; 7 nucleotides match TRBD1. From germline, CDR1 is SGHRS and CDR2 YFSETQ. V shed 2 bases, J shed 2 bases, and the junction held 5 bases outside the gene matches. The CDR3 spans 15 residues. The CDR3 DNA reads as TGCGCCAGCAGCTTCATGACAGGGACCACAGATACGCAGTATTTT. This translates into CASSFMTGTTDTQYF.

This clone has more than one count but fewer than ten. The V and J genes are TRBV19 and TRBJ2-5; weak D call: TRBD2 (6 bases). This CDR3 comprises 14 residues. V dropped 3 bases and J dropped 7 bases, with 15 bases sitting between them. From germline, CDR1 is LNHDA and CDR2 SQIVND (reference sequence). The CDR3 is CASSMGVRGSTQYF. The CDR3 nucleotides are TGTGCCAGTAGTATGGGGGTTCGGGGGTCGACCCAGTACTTC.

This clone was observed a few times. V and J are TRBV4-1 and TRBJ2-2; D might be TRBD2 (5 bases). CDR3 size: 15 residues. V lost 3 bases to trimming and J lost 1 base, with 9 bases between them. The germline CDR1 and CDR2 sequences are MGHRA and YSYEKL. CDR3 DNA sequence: TGCGCCAGCAGCCATTCGGGATGGAACACCGGGGAGCTGTTTTTT. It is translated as CASSHSGWNTGELFF.

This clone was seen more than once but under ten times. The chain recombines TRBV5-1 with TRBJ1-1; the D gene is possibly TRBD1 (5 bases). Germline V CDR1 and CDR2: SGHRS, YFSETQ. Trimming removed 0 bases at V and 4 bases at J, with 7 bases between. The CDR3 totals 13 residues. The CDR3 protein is CASSLGQTTEAFF. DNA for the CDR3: TGCGCCAGCAGCTTGGGACAGACCACTGAAGCTTTCTTT.

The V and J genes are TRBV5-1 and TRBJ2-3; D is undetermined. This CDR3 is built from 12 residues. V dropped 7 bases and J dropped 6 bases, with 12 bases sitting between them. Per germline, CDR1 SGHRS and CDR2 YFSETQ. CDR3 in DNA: TGCGCCAGCGGTCCACACGCCGATACGCAGTATTTT. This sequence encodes CASGPHADTQYF.

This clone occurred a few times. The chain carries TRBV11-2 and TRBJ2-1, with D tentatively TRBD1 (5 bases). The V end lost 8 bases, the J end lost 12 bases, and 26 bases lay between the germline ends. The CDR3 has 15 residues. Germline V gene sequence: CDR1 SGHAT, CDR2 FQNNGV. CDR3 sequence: CASRVPGSRSGPQFF. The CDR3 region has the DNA TGTGCCAGCCGGGTACCAGGGTCACGATCCGGGCCGCAGTTCTTC.

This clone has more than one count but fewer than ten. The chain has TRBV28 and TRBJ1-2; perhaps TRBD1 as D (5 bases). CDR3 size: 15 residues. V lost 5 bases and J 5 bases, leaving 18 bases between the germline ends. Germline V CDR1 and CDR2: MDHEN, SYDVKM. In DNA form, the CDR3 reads TGTGCCAGCAGTCTCGGCGGCAGGGTCGGTTATGGCTACACCTTC. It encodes CASSLGGRVGYGYTF.

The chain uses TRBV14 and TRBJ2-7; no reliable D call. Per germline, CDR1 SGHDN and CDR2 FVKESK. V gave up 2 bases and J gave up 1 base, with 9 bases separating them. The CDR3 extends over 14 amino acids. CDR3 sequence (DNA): TGTGCCAGCAGCCAAAGACATGGATCCTACGAGCAGTACTTC. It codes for CASSQRHGSYEQYF.